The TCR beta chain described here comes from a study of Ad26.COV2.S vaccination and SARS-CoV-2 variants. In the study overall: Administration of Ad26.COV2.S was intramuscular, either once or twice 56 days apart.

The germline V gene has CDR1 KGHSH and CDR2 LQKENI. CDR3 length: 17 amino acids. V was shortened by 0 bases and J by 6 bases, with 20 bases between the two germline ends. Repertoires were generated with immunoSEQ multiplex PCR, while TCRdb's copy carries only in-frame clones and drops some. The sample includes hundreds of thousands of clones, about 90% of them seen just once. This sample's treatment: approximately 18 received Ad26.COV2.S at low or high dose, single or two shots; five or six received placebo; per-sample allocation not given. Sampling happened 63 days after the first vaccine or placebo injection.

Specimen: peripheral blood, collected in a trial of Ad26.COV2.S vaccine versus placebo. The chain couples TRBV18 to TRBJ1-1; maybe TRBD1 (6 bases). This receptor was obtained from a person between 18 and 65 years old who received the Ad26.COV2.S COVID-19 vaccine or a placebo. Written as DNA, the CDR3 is TGTGCCAGCTCACCACCTTCCTTAGGAATCGGGGGCGCTGAAGCTTTCTTT. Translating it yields CASSPPSLGIGGAEAFF. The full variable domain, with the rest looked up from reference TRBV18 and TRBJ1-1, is NAGVMQNPRHLVRRRGQEARLRCSPMKGHSHVYWYRQLPEEGLKFMVYLQKENIIDESGMPKERFSAEFPKEGPSILRIQQVVRGDSAAYFCASSPPSLGIGGAEAFFGQGTRLTVV.